This TCR beta chain was sequenced for a study of blood T cell repertoires in COVID-19. Looking at the study overall: From the United States, Italy and Spain came samples of acute and convalescent COVID-19. In each case, the material was cDNA or gDNA derived from T cells, B-cell-depleted T cells, or PBMCs.

The CDR3 runs to 15 residues. Germline CDR1 is LGHDT and CDR2 is YNNKEL (reference sequence). Trimming stripped 5 bases from V and 7 bases from J, with 17 bases between. Study processing details: Using reference gene primer amplification, nucleated cell counts were estimated. Clones were sequenced by immunoSEQ multiplex PCR, and TCRdb holds only the in-frame ones, with some missing. Clone size and the V and J calls come from that table; the DNA yielded D and trimming. The sample includes around 170,000 clones, about 88% of them seen just once. This sequence originates from a man aged 18 to 30 who had recovered from COVID-19. Sequencing used peripheral blood. The chain joins TRBV3-1 (or the pseudogene TRBV3-2) to TRBJ2-2; perhaps TRBD2 as D (5 bases). The CDR3 loop reads CASSISWRAGGELFF. CDR3 in DNA: TGTGCCAGCAGCATCTCCTGGCGGGCCGGCGGGGAGCTGTTTTTT.